The 27 T cell receptor beta chains below come from one sample, sequenced in a study of blood T cells in healthy people across ages. Through a sample-barcoded 5' primer and a J-beta primer mix, a second PCR was run for about 6 to 12 cycles. Using its own MiXCR run on the 5' RACE reads, TCRdb lists one record per CDR3 protein. The sample lists 800,000 to 950,000 distinct CDR3 sequences; roughly 34% were seen once. Sequencing was done on a sample of blood. The receptors were sampled from a young man in good health.

This chain links TRBV29-1 with TRBJ2-7; 10 bases are shared with TRBD2. V lost 0 bases, J lost 7 bases, and 12 bases stayed unmatched. From germline, CDR1 is SQVTM and CDR2 ANQGSEA. This CDR3 contains 16 residues. CDR3 DNA sequence: TGCAGCGTTGAAGATCCAGTAGCGGGGGGCTACAATGAGCAGTACTTC. This sequence encodes CSVEDPVAGGYNEQYF.

This clonotype was counted between two and nine times. This chain joins TRBV6-1 and TRBJ2-7, with D hard to call. CDR1 is MNHNS and CDR2 is SASEGT in the germline V gene. This CDR3 has 13 residues. The ends were cut back, 1 base at V and 2 bases at J, with 6 bases in the middle. The DNA of the CDR3 is TGTGCCAGCAGTGAAGGCACCACCTACGAGCAGTACTTC. It translates to CASSEGTTYEQYF.

The table lists this clonotype with a count of one. The chain uses TRBV10-3 and TRBJ2-7, with TRBD2 as a possible D gene (5 bases). The V end was cut by 4 bases, the J end by 7 bases, with 11 bases between. The CDR3 loop spans 12 amino acids. CDR1 and CDR2 from the germline V gene are ENHRY and SYGVKD. CDR3 in amino acids: CAISGSSNEQYF. CDR3 sequence (DNA): TGTGCCATCAGTGGGTCTAGCAATGAGCAGTACTTC.

This clonotype was recorded a few times. This chain links TRBV27 with TRBJ2-1; 10 nucleotides agree with TRBD2. This CDR3 has 15 amino acids. The trim removed 7 bases at V and 4 bases at J, leaving 7 bases unmatched. CDR1 is MNHEY and CDR2 is SMNVEV in the germline V gene (reference sequence). This CDR3 reads CASKQDSGGYNEQFF. CDR3 DNA: TGTGCCAGCAAACAGGATAGCGGGGGGTACAATGAGCAGTTCTTC.

Worth noting for this clonotype: A much larger clone differs from this one at a single base, so this may be a read error. The chain recombines TRBV5-1 with TRBJ2-7; D is perhaps TRBD1 (5 bases). From germline, CDR1 is SGHRS and CDR2 YFSETQ. V was shortened by 0 bases and J by 3 bases, with 7 bases between the two germline ends. The CDR3 is 13 amino acids. CDR3 sequence (DNA): TGCGCCAGCAGCTTGGAGGACATCTACGAGCAGTACTTC. It codes for CASSLEDIYEQYF.

This clonotype was seen repeatedly, ten times or more. This chain links TRBV5-1 with TRBJ2-1; 9 bases fit TRBD1. J was trimmed by 4 bases and V by 5 bases; bases with no gene match: 7. The germline V gene encodes CDR1 SGHRS and CDR2 YFSETQ. The CDR3 has 15 residues. The CDR3 is CASRDRDRAYNEQFF. The DNA of the CDR3 is TGCGCCAGCAGGGACCGGGACAGGGCTTACAATGAGCAGTTCTTC. Full variable domain (rest looked up from reference TRBV5-1 and TRBJ2-1): KAGVTQTPRYLIKTRGQQVTLSCSPISGHRSVSWYQQTPGQGLQFLFEYFSETQRNKGNFPGRFSGRQFSNSRSEMNVSTLELGDSALYLCASRDRDRAYNEQFFGPGTRLTVL.

This clonotype was seen a few times. CDR3 protein: CASSVLSGLVSTDTQYF. The CDR3 DNA follows: TGTGCCAGCAGCGTGCTAAGTGGACTGGTAAGCACAGATACGCAGTATTTT. The rearrangement uses TRBV9 and TRBJ2-3, with D possibly being TRBD2 (5 bases). The CDR3 runs 17 residues. Germline values: CDR1 SGDLS, CDR2 YYNGEE. V was clipped by 2 bases and J by 0 bases, with 16 bases between them. The entire variable domain, with the rest obtained from reference TRBV9 and TRBJ2-3, is as follows: DSGVTQTPKHLITATGQRVTLRCSPRSGDLSVYWYQQSLDQGLQFLIQYYNGEERAKGNILERFSAQQFPDLHSELNLSSLELGDSALYFCASSVLSGLVSTDTQYFGPGTRLTVL.

As concerns this clonotype: Given a much more abundant clone one base away, this may be a read error. The gene calls are TRBV10-3 and TRBJ2-1; TRBD1 matches at 7 bases. The germline CDR1 and CDR2 sequences are ENHRY and SYGVKD. V was pared by 5 bases and J by 13 bases, with 14 bases of the junction left unmatched. The CDR3 sequence is 14 residues long. Here the CDR3 DNA reads TGTGCCATCAGTCACACAACAGGGGCAGAGACCCAGTTCTTC. It encodes CAISHTTGAETQFF.

In its sample, this clonotype was seen a few times. V and J are TRBV2 and TRBJ1-2; TRBD1 matches 12 bases. The CDR3 totals 17 residues. Trimming removed 6 bases from V and 3 bases from J; junction bases left unmatched: 11. Germline loops: CDR1 SNHLY, CDR2 FYNNEI. As DNA, the CDR3 is TGTGCCAGCAGCCGACGGGACAGGGGGCGCCTATACTATGGCTACACCTTC. It is translated as CASSRRDRGRLYYGYTF.

Concerning this clonotype: A read error is possible here, since a much larger clone lies one base away. This chain connects TRBV14 to TRBJ2-7, with D possibly matching TRBD1 (6 bases). The length of the CDR3 is 15 residues. V was clipped by 4 bases and J by 5 bases, with 18 bases between them. CDR1 and CDR2 from the germline V gene are SGHDN and FVKESK. This chain's CDR3 is CASSPVQGVVDEQYF. The CDR3 nucleotides are TGTGCCAGCAGCCCCGTACAGGGAGTGGTGGACGAGCAGTACTTC. Based on the CDR3 plus reference TRBV14 and TRBJ2-7, the full variable domain is EAGVTQFPSHSVIEKGQTVTLRCDPISGHDNLYWYRRVMGKEIKFLLHFVKESKQDESGMPNNRFLAERTGGTYSTLKVQPAELEDSGVYFCASSPVQGVVDEQYFGPGTRLTVT.

The CDR3 sequence: CASSLWSSGANVLTF. CDR3 DNA: TGTGCCAGCAGTTTATGGAGTTCTGGGGCCAACGTCCTGACTTTC. The J gene is TRBJ2-6, the V gene TRBV27; the D is unclear. Trimming left V 1 base short and J 1 base short, with 5 bases between. Germline V gene sequence: CDR1 MNHEY, CDR2 SMNVEV (reference sequence). The CDR3 runs 15 residues.

This rearrangement joins TRBV24-1 to TRBJ2-7; D call uncertain. The germline V and J ends were trimmed by 7 bases and 6 bases, with 12 bases remaining between them. Germline V gene sequence: CDR1 KGHDR, CDR2 SFDVKD. The CDR3 consists of 12 residues. CDR3 in amino acids: CATRLPRAEQYF. The CDR3 nucleotides are TGTGCCACCAGACTCCCACGGGCCGAGCAGTACTTC.

The J gene is TRBJ2-2, the V gene TRBV7-3; no clear D. The V gene's germline CDR1 is SGHTA and CDR2 FQGTGA. The CDR3 consists of 15 residues. Trimming removed 1 base from V and 2 bases from J, with 8 bases in between. The CDR3 nucleotides read TGTGCCAGCAGCTTAAGGGCGGTTAACACCGGGGAGCTGTTTTTT. Its protein product is CASSLRAVNTGELFF.

Only a few counts were recorded for this clonotype. This rearrangement joins TRBV20-1 to TRBJ2-7, with D maybe TRBD1 (5 bases). In germline, CDR1 is DFQATT, CDR2 SNEGSKA (reference sequence). The CDR3 totals 13 residues. V was pared by 5 bases and J by 1 base, with 12 bases between. CDR3 DNA: TGCAGTGCTTTGGCAGGGTATTCCTACGAGCAGTACTTC. It yields the protein CSALAGYSYEQYF.

The genes are TRBV30 and TRBJ2-1; 9 positions agree with TRBD2. The CDR3 extends over 15 amino acids. V shed 1 base and J 7 bases; nucleotides not matched to a gene: 8. The germline CDR1 and CDR2 sequences are GTSNPN and SVGIG (reference sequence). The chain's CDR3 is CAWSGLAGSTNEQFF. In DNA, the CDR3 is TGTGCCTGGAGTGGGCTAGCGGGGTCAACGAATGAGCAGTTCTTC.

The chain employs TRBV28 and TRBJ1-6; D may be TRBD1 (6 bases). Per the germline V gene, CDR1 is MDHEN and CDR2 is SYDVKM. Trimming pared 5 bases from V and 5 bases from J, leaving 22 bases between. The CDR3 is 18 amino acids. The CDR3 loop is CASSLNGGTLVDNSPLHF. CDR3 nucleotides: TGTGCCAGCAGTCTTAATGGGGGGACATTAGTCGATAATTCACCCCTCCACTTT.

In this sample, this clonotype turned up a few times. The chain couples TRBV20-1 to TRBJ2-3; maybe TRBD2 (6 bases). The CDR3 totals 15 residues. Between the trimmed V and J ends, which lost 3 bases and 5 bases, there was a span of 18 bases. The V gene's germline CDR1 is DFQATT and CDR2 SNEGSKA (reference sequence). The CDR3 sequence is CSARGPGGTEDTQYF. CDR3 nucleotides: TGCAGTGCTAGGGGTCCCGGGGGAACGGAAGATACGCAGTATTTT.

This clonotype was detected once. Possible read error: a much larger clone is one base away. This chain links TRBV5-1 with TRBJ2-5, with a tentative D call TRBD2 (5 bases). Germline V gene lookup returns CDR1 SGHRS and CDR2 YFSETQ. The V and J ends lost 4 bases and 0 bases respectively, with 10 bases between them. The CDR3 runs 14 residues. DNA of the CDR3: TGCGCCAGCAGCGCCGACGGGGACCAAGAGACCCAGTACTTC. Its protein is CASSADGDQETQYF. Supplemented by reference TRBV5-1 and TRBJ2-5, the full variable domain reads KAGVTQTPRYLIKTRGQQVTLSCSPISGHRSVSWYQQTPGQGLQFLFEYFSETQRNKGNFPGRFSGRQFSNSRSEMNVSTLELGDSALYLCASSADGDQETQYFGPGTRLLVL.

This clonotype was seen repeatedly, ten times or more. The chain has TRBV3-1 and TRBJ2-7, with a possible D match to TRBD2 (6 bases). This CDR3 comprises 14 residues. Trimming removed 0 bases from V and 7 bases from J, with 13 bases in between. CDR1 is LGHDT, CDR2 YNNKEL, per germline (reference sequence). The CDR3 sequence is CASSQERGVKEQYF. The CDR3 bases are TGTGCCAGCAGCCAAGAGCGCGGGGTTAAGGAGCAGTACTTC.

This clonotype was seen repeatedly, ten times or more. The chain couples TRBV7-2 to TRBJ1-4; D is unclear. The germline V gene has CDR1 SGHTA and CDR2 FQGNSA. Deletions cut 1 base from V and 4 bases from J, with 4 bases between. The CDR3 spans 13 residues. The CDR3 DNA sequence: TGTGCCAGCAGCTTAGGACTTAATGAAAAACTGTTTTTT. This translates into CASSLGLNEKLFF.

This clonotype has just a few counts. The chain couples TRBV11-2 to TRBJ1-2, with 7 bases fitting TRBD1. Germline V gene lookup returns CDR1 SGHAT and CDR2 FQNNGV. After removal of 5 bases from V and 4 bases from J, the junction contained 13 bases not matched to a gene. The CDR3 has 16 amino acids. The CDR3: CASSRLRDRASYGYTF. Here the CDR3 DNA reads TGTGCCAGCAGCAGGTTGAGGGACAGAGCGTCCTATGGCTACACCTTC.

The rearrangement joins TRBV9 to TRBJ2-3; D unresolved. The CDR3 spans 16 residues. V lost 4 bases and J lost 4, with 19 bases in between. Per the germline V gene, CDR1 is SGDLS and CDR2 is YYNGEE. The CDR3 DNA is TGTGCCAGCAGCTCCGACCCGACTGGAGCAGCAGATACGCAGTATTTT. Translated, it gives CASSSDPTGAADTQYF.

There are a few counts of this clonotype. The V call is TRBV4-3, the J call TRBJ1-2; D is perhaps TRBD1 (6 bases). Trimming cost V 1 base and J 2 bases, with 14 bases left between them. Germline-derived CDR1 and CDR2 are LGHNA and YSLEER. The CDR3 runs to 16 residues. The CDR3 DNA sequence: TGCGCCAGCAGCCAAGGGTTGGCAGGGGTCAACTATGGCTACACCTTC. As protein: CASSQGLAGVNYGYTF.

This clonotype was seen more than once but under ten times. V usage is TRBV4-1 and J usage is TRBJ1-4; possibly TRBD1 for D (5 bases). V lost 0 bases and J lost 10, with 15 bases in between. From germline, CDR1 is MGHRA and CDR2 YSYEKL. CDR3 size: 15 residues. The CDR3 is CASSQEGVWGGKLFF. CDR3 nucleotide sequence: TGCGCCAGCAGCCAAGAAGGGGTTTGGGGGGGAAAACTGTTTTTT.

The V and J genes are TRBV2 and TRBJ1-2, with TRBD1 matching over 7 bases. This CDR3 region has 14 residues. Germline lookup yields CDR1 SNHLY and CDR2 FYNNEI. With 6 bases clipped from V and 7 bases from J, the junction kept 11 bases outside the gene matches. The CDR3 loop is CASSATGSGCGYTF. The DNA of the CDR3 is TGTGCCAGCAGCGCGACAGGGAGCGGCTGTGGCTACACCTTC.

This clonotype was counted a few times. The chain is built from TRBV6-2 or TRBV6-3 and TRBJ1-5; the match to TRBD1 covers 10 bases. CDR1 is MNHEY and CDR2 is SVGEGT in the germline V gene. V was pared by 7 bases and J by 6 bases, with 6 bases of the junction left unmatched. This CDR3 has 14 residues. The DNA of the CDR3 is TGTGCCAGCAACGAAGGACAGGGGGTTCAGCCCCAGCATTTT. Protein sequence: CASNEGQGVQPQHF.

V gene TRBV28 combines with J gene TRBJ1-5; D is perhaps TRBD1 (5 bases). The germline CDR1 and CDR2 sequences are MDHEN and SYDVKM. This CDR3 is 18 amino acids long. Trimming shortened V by 5 bases and J by 3 bases, and 23 bases separated the two germline ends. The CDR3 DNA reads TGTGCCAGCAGTCCCTCCCCGGGACTGGGAGCTTTCAATCAGCCCCAGCATTTT. Amino acids: CASSPSPGLGAFNQPQHF.